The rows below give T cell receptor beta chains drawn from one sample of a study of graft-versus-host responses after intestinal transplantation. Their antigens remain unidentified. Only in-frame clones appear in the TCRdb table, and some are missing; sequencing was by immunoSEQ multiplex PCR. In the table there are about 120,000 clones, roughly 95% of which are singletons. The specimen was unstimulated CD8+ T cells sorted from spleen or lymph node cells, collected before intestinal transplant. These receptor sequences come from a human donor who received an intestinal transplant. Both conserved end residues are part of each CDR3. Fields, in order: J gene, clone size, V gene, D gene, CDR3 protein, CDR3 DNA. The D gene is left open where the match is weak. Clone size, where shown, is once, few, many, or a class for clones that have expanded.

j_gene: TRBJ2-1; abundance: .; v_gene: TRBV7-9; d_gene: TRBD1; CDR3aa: CASPGTESNEQFF; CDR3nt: TGTGCCAGCCCCGGGACAGAGTCCAATGAGCAGTTCTTC
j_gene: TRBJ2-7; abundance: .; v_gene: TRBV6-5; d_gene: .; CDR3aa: CASSSYLSPEQYF; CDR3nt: TGTGCCAGCAGTTCCTACCTCAGCCCCGAGCAGTACTTC
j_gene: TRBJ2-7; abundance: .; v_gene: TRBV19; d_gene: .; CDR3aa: CASSGGLEIYEQYF; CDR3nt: TGTGCCAGTAGCGGAGGGCTTGAGATCTACGAGCAGTACTTC
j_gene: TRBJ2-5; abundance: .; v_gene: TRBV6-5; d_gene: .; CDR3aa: CASSYKGWQETQYF; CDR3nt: TGTGCCAGCAGTTACAAGGGGTGGCAAGAGACCCAGTACTTC
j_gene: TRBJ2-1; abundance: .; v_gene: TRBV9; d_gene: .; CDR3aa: CASSVGDGGEQFF; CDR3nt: TGTGCCAGCAGCGTAGGTGATGGTGGTGAGCAGTTCTTC
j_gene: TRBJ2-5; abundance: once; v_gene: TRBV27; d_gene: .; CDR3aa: CASSLYFVLGETQYF; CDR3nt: TGTGCCAGCAGTTTATATTTCGTCCTTGGAGAGACCCAGTACTTC
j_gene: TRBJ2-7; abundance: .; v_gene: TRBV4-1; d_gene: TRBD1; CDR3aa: CASSQVLSQGDHEQYF; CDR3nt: TGCGCCAGCAGCCAAGTCCTCAGCCAGGGGGACCACGAGCAGTACTTC
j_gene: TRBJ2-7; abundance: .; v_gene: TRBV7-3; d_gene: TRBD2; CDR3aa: CASSLLAGVYYEQYF; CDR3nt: TGTGCCAGCAGCTTACTAGCGGGGGTATACTACGAGCAGTACTTC
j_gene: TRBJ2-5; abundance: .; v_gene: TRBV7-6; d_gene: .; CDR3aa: CASSQISLGQQETQYF; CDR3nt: TGTGCCAGCAGTCAGATTTCGTTGGGGCAGCAAGAGACCCAGTACTTC
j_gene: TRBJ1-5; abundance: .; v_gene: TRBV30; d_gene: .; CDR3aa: CAWSAGTSSNQPQHF; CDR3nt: TGTGCCTGGTCAGCGGGGACCTCTAGCAATCAGCCCCAGCATTTT
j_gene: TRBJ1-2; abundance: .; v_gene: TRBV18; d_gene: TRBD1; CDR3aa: CASSPGQGNYGYTF; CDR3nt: TGTGCCAGCTCGCCGGGACAGGGGAACTATGGCTACACCTTC
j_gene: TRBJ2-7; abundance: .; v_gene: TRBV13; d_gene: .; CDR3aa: CASTITPRASSGEQYF; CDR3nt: TGTGCCAGCACCATTACACCTAGGGCTAGTTCGGGCGAGCAGTACTTC
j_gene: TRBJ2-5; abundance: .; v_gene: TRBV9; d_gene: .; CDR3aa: CASSVVEGGTQYF; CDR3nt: TGTGCCAGCAGCGTGGTCGAAGGTGGGACCCAGTACTTC
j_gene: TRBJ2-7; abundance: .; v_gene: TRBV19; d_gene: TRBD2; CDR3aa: CASSISGTSGRYEQYF; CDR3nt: TGTGCCAGTAGTATCTCCGGGACTAGCGGGAGGTACGAGCAGTACTTC
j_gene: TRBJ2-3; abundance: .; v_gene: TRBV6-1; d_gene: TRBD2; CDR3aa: CASSGTRRERNIFTDTQYF; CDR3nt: TGTGCCAGCAGTGGGACTAGGCGGGAGCGAAACATTTTCACAGATACGCAGTATTTT
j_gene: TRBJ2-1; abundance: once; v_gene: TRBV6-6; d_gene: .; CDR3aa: CASSSGVSSYNEQFF; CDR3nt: TGTGCCAGCAGTTCTGGAGTAAGCTCCTACAATGAGCAGTTCTTC
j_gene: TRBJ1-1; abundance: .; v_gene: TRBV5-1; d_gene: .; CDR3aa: CASSLTPTGTEAFF; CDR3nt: TGCGCCAGCAGCCTAACCCCTACAGGGACTGAAGCTTTCTTT
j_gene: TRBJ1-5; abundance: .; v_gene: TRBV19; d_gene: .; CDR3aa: CASNTFSNQPQHF; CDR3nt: TGTGCCAGTAACACCTTTAGCAATCAGCCCCAGCATTTT
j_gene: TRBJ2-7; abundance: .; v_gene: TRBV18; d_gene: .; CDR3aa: CASSPPGDEQYF; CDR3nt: TGTGCCAGCTCACCACCGGGAGACGAGCAGTACTTC
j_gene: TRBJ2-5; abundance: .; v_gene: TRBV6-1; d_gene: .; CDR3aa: CASRDRNQETQYF; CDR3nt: TGTGCCAGCAGGGACAGAAACCAAGAGACCCAGTACTTC
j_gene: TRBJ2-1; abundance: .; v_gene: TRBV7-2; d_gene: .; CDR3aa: CASSPGTPQFF; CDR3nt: TGTGCCAGCAGCCCCGGGACCCCCCAGTTCTTC
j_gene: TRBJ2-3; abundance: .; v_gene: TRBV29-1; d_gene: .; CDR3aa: CSVLGDAQYF; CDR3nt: TGCAGCGTGTTAGGGGATGCGCAGTATTTT
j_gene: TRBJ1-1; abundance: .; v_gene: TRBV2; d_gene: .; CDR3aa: CASRTGGAHTEAFF; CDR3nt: TGTGCCAGCAGAACGGGGGGAGCCCACACTGAAGCTTTCTTT
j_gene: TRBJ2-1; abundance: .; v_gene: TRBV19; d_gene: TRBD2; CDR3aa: CASSISASGRAYNEQFF; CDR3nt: TGTGCCAGTAGTATTTCGGCTAGCGGGAGGGCCTACAATGAGCAGTTCTTC
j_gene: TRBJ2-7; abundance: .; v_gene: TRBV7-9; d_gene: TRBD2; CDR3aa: CASSFGGSAYEQYF; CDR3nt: TGTGCCAGCAGCTTTGGCGGGAGTGCCTACGAGCAGTACTTC
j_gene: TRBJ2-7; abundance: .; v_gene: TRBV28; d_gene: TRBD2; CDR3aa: CATSRGGVGEQYF; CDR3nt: TGTGCCACCTCGCGGGGGGGGGTAGGCGAGCAGTACTTC
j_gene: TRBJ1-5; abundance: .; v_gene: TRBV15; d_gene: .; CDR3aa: CATTGVSNQPQHF; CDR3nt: TGTGCCACCACAGGGGTATCCAATCAGCCCCAGCATTTT
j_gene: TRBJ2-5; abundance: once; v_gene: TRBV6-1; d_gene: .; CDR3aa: CASSSLQGIQETQYF; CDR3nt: TGTGCCAGCAGTTCCCTACAGGGAATACAAGAGACCCAGTACTTC
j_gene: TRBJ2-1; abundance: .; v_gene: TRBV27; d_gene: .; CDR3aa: CASSFPRRVSSYNEQFF; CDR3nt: TGTGCCAGCAGTTTCCCGAGACGTGTCAGCTCCTACAATGAGCAGTTCTTC
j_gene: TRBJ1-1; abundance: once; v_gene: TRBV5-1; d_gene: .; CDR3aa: CASSPGGNTEAFF; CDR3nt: TGCGCCAGCAGCCCGGGGGGAAACACTGAAGCTTTCTTT
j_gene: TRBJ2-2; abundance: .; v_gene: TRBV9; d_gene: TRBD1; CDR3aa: CASNPPGGTGTGELFF; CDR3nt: TGTGCCAGCAACCCTCCAGGGGGAACGGGGACCGGGGAGCTGTTTTTT
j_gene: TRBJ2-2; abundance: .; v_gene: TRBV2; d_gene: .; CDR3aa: CASDKRGQSNTGELFF; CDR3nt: TGTGCCAGCGATAAGAGAGGACAGTCGAACACCGGGGAGCTGTTTTTT
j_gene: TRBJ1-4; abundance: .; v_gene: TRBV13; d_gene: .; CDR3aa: CASSPYMGVLATNEKLFF; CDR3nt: TGTGCCAGCAGCCCGTACATGGGGGTACTGGCAACTAATGAAAAACTGTTTTTT
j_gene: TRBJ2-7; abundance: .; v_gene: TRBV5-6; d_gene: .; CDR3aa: CASSLGTTPYEQYF; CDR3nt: TGTGCCAGCAGCTTGGGGACTACCCCCTACGAGCAGTACTTC
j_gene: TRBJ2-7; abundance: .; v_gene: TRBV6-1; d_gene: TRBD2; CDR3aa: CASSEARGGSSYEQYF; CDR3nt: TGTGCCAGCAGTGAAGCCCGCGGGGGGAGCTCCTACGAGCAGTACTTC
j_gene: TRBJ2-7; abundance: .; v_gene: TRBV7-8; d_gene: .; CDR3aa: CASSNRDFDEQYF; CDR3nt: TGTGCCAGCAGCAACAGGGATTTCGACGAGCAGTACTTC